The 29 T cell receptor beta chains presented below share a single source sample, sequenced in a study of blood T cell repertoires in COVID-19. Measured with immunoSEQ multiplex PCR; TCRdb has only the in-frame clones, and not every one. The table has over 75,000 clones, 70% to 90% seen once. The sample taken for sequencing was peripheral blood. Receptors were obtained from a woman older than 75 with acute or convalescent COVID-19.

This clone has more than one count but fewer than ten. This chain joins TRBV5-1 and TRBJ2-3, with 11 bases lining up with TRBD2. Losses at the gene ends were 0 bases for V and 4 bases for J; bases not matched to a gene: 7. Germline V lookup: CDR1 SGHRS, CDR2 YFSETQ. The CDR3 is made up of 17 amino acids. The CDR3 coding sequence is TGCGCCAGCAGCTTGGGTACTAGCGGGAGTAGGGCAGATACGCAGTATTTT. Protein: CASSLGTSGSRADTQYF.

The rearrangement uses TRBV20-1 and TRBJ1-1, with D unresolved. Germline V CDR1 and CDR2: DFQATT, SNEGSKA (reference sequence). V lost 3 bases, J lost 7 bases, and 18 bases lay in between. The CDR3 runs to 14 residues. The CDR3 region has the DNA TGCAGTGCTAGTCGCGTCGTAGGGAGCAATGAAGCTTTCTTT. It specifies CSASRVVGSNEAFF.

The J gene is TRBJ1-2, the V gene TRBV12-3 or TRBV12-4; 8 bases line up with TRBD1. This CDR3 contains 13 residues. V was pared by 6 bases and J by 4 bases, with 4 bases of the junction left unmatched. CDR3 DNA: TGTGCCAGCAGCAGGGGGCGGCTCTATGGCTACACCTTC. Encoded protein: CASSRGRLYGYTF.

This chain uses TRBV11-2 with TRBJ2-5; TRBD1 matches at 8 bases. V lost 4 bases to trimming and J lost 7 bases; unmatched junction nucleotides: 14. Germline V lookup: CDR1 SGHAT, CDR2 FQNNGV. The CDR3 has 16 residues. DNA for the CDR3: TGTGCCAGCAGCTCACCAGGACAGGGATTTTTAGGGACCCAGTACTTC. Amino acid sequence: CASSSPGQGFLGTQYF.

This rearrangement joins TRBV6-5 to TRBJ1-2; D gene ambiguous. V shed 2 bases and J shed 2 bases, with 9 bases lying between them. The CDR3 totals 14 residues. Germline loops: CDR1 MNHEY, CDR2 SVGAGI. CDR3 loop: CASSYALANYGYTF. CDR3 bases: TGTGCCAGCAGTTACGCTCTCGCGAACTATGGCTACACCTTC.

In DNA, the CDR3 is TGTGCCAGCCGGGGGGGCATAGATACGCAGTATTTT. Its protein is CASRGGIDTQYF. The chain uses TRBV12-3 or TRBV12-4 and TRBJ2-3; the match to TRBD2 covers 8 bases. This CDR3 is built from 12 residues. V dropped 8 bases and J dropped 5; count of bases not matched to a gene: 3.

The CDR3 reads CASKYGQGDSYEQYF. DNA of the CDR3: TGTGCCAGCAAATATGGACAGGGGGATTCCTACGAGCAGTACTTC. The rearrangement links TRBV7-2 to TRBJ2-7; TRBD1 agrees at 10 bases. This CDR3 contains 15 residues. Germline loops: CDR1 SGHTA, CDR2 FQGNSA. J lost 1 base, V lost 7 bases, and 7 bases had no gene match.

V and J are TRBV5-4 and TRBJ1-2; possible D gene TRBD1, 6 bases. Per germline, CDR1 SGHNT and CDR2 YYREEE (reference sequence). This CDR3 is built from 15 residues. Trimming removed 0 bases at V and 2 bases at J, with 11 bases between. CDR3 loop: CASSLAGTGNYGYTF. DNA of the CDR3: TGTGCCAGCAGCTTGGCCGGTACAGGGAACTATGGCTACACCTTC.

The chain is built from TRBV19 and TRBJ1-5; 8 nucleotides agree with TRBD1. Germline CDR1 is LNHDA and CDR2 is SQIVND (reference sequence). Trimming took 6 bases from V and 7 from J; bases not matched to a gene: 8. This CDR3 contains 14 residues. The CDR3 loop is CASRTGAGGQPQHF. For the CDR3, the DNA is TGTGCCAGTAGAACCGGGGCAGGGGGCCAGCCCCAGCATTTT.

This clone has just one count. This chain links TRBV5-1 with TRBJ2-5; 15 nucleotides match TRBD2. This CDR3 region has 18 residues. Unmatched junction bases numbered 7, after V lost 2 bases and J lost 2 bases. Germline assignment: CDR1 SGHRS and CDR2 YFSETQ. The CDR3 coding sequence is TGCGCCAGCAGCTTCTTCGGGACTAGCGGGGGGTTTCAAGAGACCCAGTACTTC. Amino acids: CASSFFGTSGGFQETQYF.

In its sample, this clone was seen a few times. The rearrangement uses TRBV5-5 and TRBJ2-2, with TRBD2 identical over 9 bases. V gave up 4 bases and J gave up 7 bases; unmatched junction bases: 11. The CDR3 runs 16 residues. CDR1 SGHKS and CDR2 YYEKEE come from the germline V gene (reference sequence). CDR3 DNA sequence: TGTGCCAGCAGCGAAGCCGTAGCGGGAGCCGGCGGGGAGCTGTTTTTT. It codes for CASSEAVAGAGGELFF.

The chain couples TRBV15 to TRBJ1-6; TRBD1 matches 7 bases. The CDR3 contains 13 residues. The germline V gene has CDR1 LNHNV and CDR2 YYDKDF (reference sequence). After removal of 3 bases from V and 9 bases from J, the junction contained 2 bases not matched to a gene. CDR3 nucleotides: TGTGCCACCAGCAGGGGGACAGCTTCACCCCTCCACTTT. Translation: CATSRGTASPLHF.

In its sample, this clone was seen once. CDR3 in amino acids: CASSASGSTDTQYF. CDR3 nucleotide sequence: TGTGCCAGCAGCGCTTCAGGATCCACAGATACGCAGTATTTT. The genes are TRBV9 and TRBJ2-3; D gene ambiguous. The CDR3 runs to 14 residues. Deletions cut 3 bases from V and 2 bases from J, with 10 bases between. Germline V gene lookup returns CDR1 SGDLS and CDR2 YYNGEE.

The V and J genes are TRBV11-2 and TRBJ1-2; no clear D gene. Germline V gives CDR1 SGHAT, CDR2 FQNNGV. The V and J ends lost 4 bases and 10 bases respectively, with 19 bases between them. CDR3 length: 14 residues. The CDR3 DNA follows: TGTGCCAGCAGCTCCATCAAGCTTTTAGAGGACTACACCTTC. This encodes CASSSIKLLEDYTF.

This chain uses TRBV19 with TRBJ1-6; 7 bases fit TRBD1. The trim removed 7 bases at V and 7 bases at J, leaving 13 bases unmatched. This CDR3 contains 16 residues. CDR1 and CDR2 (germline): LNHDA, SQIVND (reference sequence). The CDR3 spells CASTAGTAVKNSPLHF. The CDR3 coding sequence is TGTGCCAGTACCGCAGGGACAGCAGTAAAAAATTCACCCCTCCACTTT.

This clone is a singleton in its sample. This chain uses TRBV5-1 with TRBJ2-3; 10 bases agree with TRBD2. CDR3 length: 17 amino acids. With 1 base clipped from V and 5 bases from J, the junction kept 10 bases outside the gene matches. Germline values: CDR1 SGHRS, CDR2 YFSETQ. CDR3 amino acids: CASSLSGGATGRDTQYF. The CDR3 DNA follows: TGCGCCAGCAGCTTGAGCGGGGGGGCGACGGGGCGAGATACGCAGTATTTT.

The chain is built from TRBV7-6 and TRBJ2-1; 9 positions match TRBD2. V shed 5 bases and J 4 bases; nucleotides not matched to a gene: 9. The CDR3 runs to 16 residues. Germline assignment: CDR1 SGHVS and CDR2 FNYEAQ. CDR3 nucleotides: TGTGCCAGCAGCCCCCGGGGGACTAGCAGTTACAATGAGCAGTTCTTC. Amino acids: CASSPRGTSSYNEQFF.

This sequence joins TRBV5-1 and TRBJ1-3; 7 bases line up with TRBD1. The trim removed 4 bases at V and 3 bases at J, leaving 4 bases unmatched. The CDR3 length is 14 residues. Germline assignment: CDR1 SGHRS and CDR2 YFSETQ. The CDR3 DNA sequence: TGCGCCAGCAGCCTTGGGACAGTTGGAAACACCATATATTTT. This encodes CASSLGTVGNTIYF.

The chain combines TRBV2 with TRBJ2-2, with 11 bases matching TRBD2. V trimming: 6 bases; J trimming: 4 bases; junction bases outside the gene matches: 10. CDR1 is SNHLY and CDR2 is FYNNEI in the germline V gene. The CDR3 totals 17 residues. DNA of the CDR3: TGTGCCAGCAGCGCATTACTAGCGGGGGCCTCCACCGGGGAGCTGTTTTTT. It yields the protein CASSALLAGASTGELFF.

This clone appeared a few times. The chain recombines TRBV18 with TRBJ1-6; 7 bases align to TRBD1. With 3 bases clipped from V and 7 bases from J, the junction kept 3 bases outside the gene matches. Germline V lookup: CDR1 KGHSH, CDR2 LQKENI. The CDR3 length is 14 residues. This chain's CDR3 is CASSPAGGNSPLHF. The CDR3 region has the DNA TGTGCCAGCTCACCCGCAGGGGGGAATTCACCCCTCCACTTT.

This clone has just one count. In the same sample, other DNA sequences code for this CDR3. This sequence joins TRBV7-3 and TRBJ2-5, with a tentative D call TRBD1 (7 bases). V lost 5 bases to trimming and J lost 5 bases, with 12 bases between them. CDR1 SGHTA and CDR2 FQGTGA come from the germline V gene. The CDR3 totals 13 residues. CDR3 amino acids: CASSRQGGETQYF. CDR3 coding DNA: TGTGCCAGCAGCCGACAGGGAGGCGAGACCCAGTACTTC. The variable domain in full, with the rest retrieved from reference TRBV7-3 and TRBJ2-5, is GAGVSQTPSNKVTEKGKYVELRCDPISGHTALYWYRQSLGQGPEFLIYFQGTGAADDSGLPNDRFFAVRPEGSVSTLKIQRTERGDSAVYLCASSRQGGETQYFGPGTRLLVL.

This chain connects TRBV6-6 to TRBJ1-3; TRBD1 agrees at 8 bases. The CDR3 runs to 14 residues. CDR1 is MNHNY, CDR2 SVGAGI, per germline (reference sequence). V was pared by 5 bases and J by 0 bases, with 0 bases of the junction left unmatched. As DNA, the CDR3 is TGTGCCAGCAGTACAGGGGGCTCTGGAAACACCATATATTTT. Residues: CASSTGGSGNTIYF.

The rearrangement joins TRBV19 to TRBJ2-5, with TRBD1 matching over 7 bases. The V gene's germline CDR1 is LNHDA and CDR2 SQIVND (reference sequence). V lost 6 bases, J lost 5 bases, and 6 bases stayed unmatched. CDR3 length: 13 residues. For the CDR3, the DNA is TGTGCCAGTAGGAGACAGGGCGGTGAGACCCAGTACTTC. This codes for CASRRQGGETQYF. Variable domain in full (rest from reference TRBV19 and TRBJ2-5): DGGITQSPKYLFRKEGQNVTLSCEQNLNHDAMYWYRQDPGQGLRLIYYSQIVNDFQKGDIAEGYSVSREKKESFPLTVTSAQKNPTAFYLCASRRQGGETQYFGPGTRLLVL.

The chain employs TRBV7-3 and TRBJ2-1; 11 nucleotides line up with TRBD2. CDR1 and CDR2 (germline): SGHTA, FQGTGA. V gave up 2 bases and J gave up 6 bases; unmatched junction bases: 3. This CDR3 has 15 residues. This CDR3 is CASSLLTSGSNEQFF. For the CDR3, the DNA is TGTGCCAGCAGCTTACTCACTAGCGGGAGCAATGAGCAGTTCTTC.

The chain uses TRBV2 and TRBJ1-5, with 7 bases identical to TRBD1. V was pared by 11 bases and J by 0 bases, with 4 bases of the junction left unmatched. This CDR3 contains 13 residues. Germline V CDR1 and CDR2: SNHLY, FYNNEI. The CDR3 DNA sequence: TGTGCCGGGGGACAGATTAGCAATCAGCCCCAGCATTTT. It yields the protein CAGGQISNQPQHF.

In its sample, this clone was seen once. The chain is built from TRBV2 and TRBJ1-1; 7 nucleotides align to TRBD1. Trimming removed 7 bases from V and 4 bases from J; junction bases left unmatched: 3. CDR3 length equals 12 residues. Germline V gives CDR1 SNHLY, CDR2 FYNNEI. CDR3 coding DNA: TGTGCCAGCATGAGGGGGCTCACTGAAGCTTTCTTT. It codes for CASMRGLTEAFF. The entire variable domain, with the rest obtained from reference TRBV2 and TRBJ1-1, is as follows: EPEVTQTPSHQVTQMGQEVILRCVPISNHLYFYWYRQILGQKVEFLVSFYNNEISEKSEIFDDQFSVERPDGSNFTLKIRSTKLEDSAMYFCASMRGLTEAFFGQGTRLTVV.

This clone was counted once. This chain connects TRBV10-3 to TRBJ1-4; D is possibly TRBD1 (5 bases). Germline V gene lookup returns CDR1 ENHRY and CDR2 SYGVKD. The CDR3 has 14 residues. Deletions cut 2 bases from V and 4 bases from J, with 8 bases between. The CDR3 region is CAISERGGNEKLFF. The CDR3 coding sequence is TGTGCCATCAGTGAGAGGGGAGGTAATGAAAAACTGTTTTTT.

The chain joins TRBV7-2 to TRBJ1-5; 7 bases match TRBD1. Germline-derived CDR1 and CDR2 are SGHTA and FQGNSA. V lost 4 bases and J lost 0; bases outside the gene matches: 9. This CDR3 has 17 residues. The DNA of the CDR3 is TGTGCCAGCAGCTCCCGGGACAGCCTATATAGCAATCAGCCCCAGCATTTT. It yields the protein CASSSRDSLYSNQPQHF.

The chain uses TRBV19 and TRBJ1-4; unclear D gene. Germline V gives CDR1 LNHDA, CDR2 SQIVND (reference sequence). The CDR3 is made up of 15 amino acids. Trimming pared 2 bases from V and 6 bases from J, leaving 13 bases between. CDR3 protein: CASSITWATDEKLFF. The CDR3 DNA follows: TGTGCCAGTAGTATAACTTGGGCTACTGATGAAAAACTGTTTTTT.